The T cell receptor beta chain described here comes from a study of memory CD8 T cells in hepatitis C reinfection. About the study: Two donors cleared primary HCV but became chronic after reinfection.

Some clones are missing from TCRdb's copy, which holds only in-frame ones; the method was immunoSEQ multiplex PCR. The repertoire holds roughly 6,200 clones, with roughly nine tenths as singletons. The CDR3 is 16 amino acids. The germline V gene has CDR1 SGHVS and CDR2 FNYEAQ. V dropped 0 bases and J dropped 1 base, with 11 bases sitting between them. Regarding time point: pre-reinfection, 55 to 20 weeks before reinfection detection. Sorted cells were sequenced directly ex vivo without any in vitro expansion. People who inject drugs from Montreal's HEPCO study were the donors. The chain is built from TRBV7-6 and TRBJ2-3, with D possibly TRBD2 on 6 matching bases. Sequencing used naive CD8+ T cells sorted from blood. This sequence was found in a man between 50 and 59 years old with hepatitis C virus infection. The CDR3 region is CASSLAPAGRTDTQYF. The CDR3 region has the DNA TGTGCCAGCAGCTTAGCGCCTGCGGGACGCACAGATACGCAGTATTTT.